This entry lists 20 T cell receptor beta chains sequenced from one sample in a study of low-dose radiotherapy and immunotherapy resistance in tumors. With TRAV- and TRBV-specific primers, first-strand cDNA was made, covering the alpha and beta chains. The authors ran roughly 20 PCR cycles to amplify TCRs with a constant-region primer and V-primer adapter. TCRdb independently ran MiXCR on the reads; one entry per CDR3 protein. The repertoire has around 83,000 distinct CDR3 sequences, 18% of them found once; the top ten carry roughly 6%. Time point denoted: before trial treatment. This sample comprised PBMCs, obtained before treatment. These receptors were collected from a male donor with prostate cancer.

This clonotype was picked up many times. The chain is built from TRBV25-1 and TRBJ2-2, with a possible D match to TRBD2 (6 bases). V was shortened by 8 bases and J by 6 bases, with 25 bases between the two germline ends. The CDR3 totals 17 residues. Germline V gene data show CDR1 as MGHDK and CDR2 as SYGVNS. The CDR3 sequence is CASGWDCECPLAGELFF. The CDR3 coding sequence is TGTGCCAGCGGATGGGACTGCGAATGCCCTCTGGCCGGGGAGCTGTTTTTT.

This clonotype was counted ten times or more. The V call is TRBV30, the J call TRBJ2-4; 9 bases are a match to TRBD2. J gave up 2 bases and V 0 bases, and 5 bases lay outside the gene matches. CDR3 size: 16 residues. Germline lookup yields CDR1 GTSNPN and CDR2 SVGIG (reference sequence). In nucleotides, the CDR3 is TGTGCCTGGAGTGTATCAGCGGGAGGAACCAAAAACATTCAGTACTTC. Its translation: CAWSVSAGGTKNIQYF.

This chain links TRBV9 with TRBJ1-1; no definite D call. The ends were cut back, 1 base at V and 1 base at J, with 5 bases in the middle. Germline V gives CDR1 SGDLS, CDR2 YYNGEE. This CDR3 spans 13 amino acids. CDR3 in DNA: TGTGCCAGCAGCGTACGGCAGAACACTGAAGCTTTCTTT. The encoded protein is CASSVRQNTEAFF.

As for this clonotype: Being one base from a much bigger clone, this may be a read error. The chain recombines TRBV4-1 with TRBJ1-3, with unresolved D. CDR1 and CDR2 (germline): MGHRA, YSYEKL. This CDR3 is built from 15 residues. Deletions cut 2 bases from V and 4 bases from J, with 12 bases between. The CDR3 spells CASSQTGDEGNTIYF. CDR3 bases: TGCGCCAGCAGCCAAACGGGAGACGAAGGAAACACCATATATTTT.

This clonotype was recorded many times. The V gene is TRBV6-8, the J gene TRBJ2-7, with TRBD1 matching 11 bases. V shed 6 bases and J 4 bases; nucleotides not matched to a gene: 11. Germline assignment: CDR1 MNHGY and CDR2 SAAAGT. The CDR3 spans 16 residues. Written as DNA, the CDR3 is TGTGCCAGCAGACGTACCGGGACAGGGGGTTTTTACGAGCAGTACTTC. Translated: CASRRTGTGGFYEQYF.

This clonotype was seen at least ten times. The chain links TRBV6-6 to TRBJ1-1; no definite D call. V was clipped by 5 bases and J by 6 bases, with 13 bases between them. The CDR3 is 13 amino acids. Germline lookup yields CDR1 MNHNY and CDR2 SVGAGI (reference sequence). CDR3: CASSIYGGAEAFF. CDR3 DNA sequence: TGTGCCAGCAGTATTTACGGTGGCGCTGAAGCTTTCTTT.

This clonotype came up many times. The J gene is TRBJ1-1, the V gene TRBV5-1; D remains unclear. Germline assignment: CDR1 SGHRS and CDR2 YFSETQ. The CDR3 extends over 15 amino acids. V was trimmed by 0 bases and J by 1 base, leaving 10 bases between them. DNA of the CDR3: TGCGCCAGCAGCTTGGATTTAGAGTCGAACACTGAAGCTTTCTTT. It encodes CASSLDLESNTEAFF.

This clonotype was seen many times. The rearrangement uses TRBV2 and TRBJ2-3; 8 positions match TRBD1. Unmatched junction bases numbered 10, after V lost 6 bases and J lost 2 bases. Per germline, CDR1 SNHLY and CDR2 FYNNEI. This CDR3 spans 16 amino acids. DNA for the CDR3: TGTGCCAGCAGCAGGGGTCAGGGGGCCGTCACAGATACGCAGTATTTT. This gives the protein CASSRGQGAVTDTQYF.

This clonotype was observed at least ten times. The V call is TRBV6-6, the J call TRBJ2-7; 7 nucleotides line up with TRBD2. The CDR3 sequence is 12 residues long. Trimming cost V 5 bases and J 4 bases; bases outside gene matches: 2. Per germline, CDR1 MNHNY and CDR2 SVGAGI (reference sequence). CDR3 nucleotide sequence: TGTGCCAGCAGTGCACTAGCGTACGAGCAGTACTTC. Protein sequence: CASSALAYEQYF.

This clonotype was recorded many times. The chain is built from TRBV6-2 or TRBV6-3 and TRBJ2-7; D might be TRBD1 (5 bases). The CDR3 totals 11 residues. Looked up from germline, CDR1 is MNHEY and CDR2 is SVGEGT. V was clipped by 6 bases and J by 5 bases, with 8 bases between them. This CDR3 reads CASRRQNEQYF. The CDR3 DNA reads as TGTGCCAGCAGGCGACAGAACGAGCAGTACTTC.

The chain joins TRBV12-3 or TRBV12-4 to TRBJ2-5, with 10 bases identical to TRBD2. V was pared by 5 bases and J by 6 bases, with 9 bases of the junction left unmatched. This CDR3 is built from 15 residues. The CDR3 DNA sequence: TGTGCCAGCAGTATGAGCGGGGGGGCCGTACAGACCCAGTACTTC. Protein product: CASSMSGGAVQTQYF.

Of note for this clonotype: It differs at one base from a far larger clone, so likely a read error. The conserved final phenylalanine or tryptophan is absent from the CDR3, which likely points to a read error. V usage is TRBV6-4 and J usage is TRBJ1-2; D remains unclear. The CDR3 runs to 13 residues. Germline CDR1 is MRHNA and CDR2 is SNTAGT. V was clipped by 8 bases and J by 2 bases, with 12 bases between them. CDR3 amino acids: CASDPGLNYGYTI. The CDR3 DNA is TGTGCCAGCGATCCAGGCTTGAACTATGGCTACACCATC.

There are many counts of this clonotype. The gene calls are TRBV19 and TRBJ1-5, with D maybe TRBD1 (5 bases). The length of the CDR3 is 14 residues. The V gene lost 4 bases and the J gene lost 4 bases, with 11 bases spanning the gap. CDR1 LNHDA and CDR2 SQIVND come from the germline V gene (reference sequence). The CDR3 region is CASSNNRFNQPQHF. For the CDR3, the DNA is TGTGCCAGTAGTAACAACAGGTTTAATCAGCCCCAGCATTTT.

This clonotype has at least ten counts. The chain recombines TRBV6-2 or TRBV6-3 with TRBJ2-3, with a possible D match to TRBD2 (5 bases). The length of the CDR3 is 12 residues. Trimming shortened V by 4 bases and J by 5 bases, and 7 bases separated the two germline ends. Germline V gene sequence: CDR1 MNHEY, CDR2 SVGEGT. The CDR3 here is CASSLGGDTQYF. The CDR3 region has the DNA TGTGCCAGCAGTTTAGGAGGAGATACGCAGTATTTT.

This clonotype was observed many times. The chain uses TRBV5-1 and TRBJ2-7, with 10 bases fitting TRBD1. CDR1 is SGHRS and CDR2 is YFSETQ in the germline V gene. The trim removed 3 bases at V and 3 bases at J, leaving 3 bases unmatched. This CDR3 contains 14 residues. CDR3 coding DNA: TGCGCCAGCAGCTACGGACAGGGGGGCTACGAGCAGTACTTC. It encodes CASSYGQGGYEQYF.

As for this clonotype: This sequence is one base from a far larger clone and is likely a read error. This chain connects TRBV5-3 to TRBJ2-1; D is unclear. TRBV5-3 belongs to the ORF category, with a function that is uncertain. There are 14 residues in the CDR3. Between the trimmed V and J ends, which lost 8 bases and 10 bases, there was a span of 22 bases. The CDR3 protein is CASSTDPSSYEQFF. Here the CDR3 DNA reads TGTGCCAGCAGCACGGACCCAAGCTCCTACGAGCAGTTCTTC.

This clonotype was seen a few times. The CDR3 DNA reads TGCAGTGCTAGAGATCAAGGACGGGGGGTTAGCACAGATACGCAGTATTTT. Protein product: CSARDQGRGVSTDTQYF. The chain recombines TRBV20-1 with TRBJ2-3; 7 positions agree with TRBD2. Germline CDR1 and CDR2: DFQATT and SNEGSKA (reference sequence). Trimming cost V 0 bases and J 0 bases; bases outside gene matches: 9. This CDR3 is built from 17 residues.

This clonotype was recorded a few times. The V and J genes are TRBV19 and TRBJ2-1; 8 bases map to TRBD2. Unmatched junction bases numbered 10, after V lost 7 bases and J lost 8 bases. This CDR3 has 14 amino acids. CDR1 LNHDA and CDR2 SQIVND come from the germline V gene (reference sequence). CDR3: CASTPAGEGYEQFF. The CDR3, as DNA: TGTGCCAGTACCCCAGCGGGAGAAGGGTATGAGCAGTTCTTC.

At least ten counts were recorded for this clonotype. The genes are TRBV25-1 and TRBJ2-3; TRBD2 might be the D (5 bases). Germline assignment: CDR1 MGHDK and CDR2 SYGVNS. The V end was cut by 7 bases, the J end by 4 bases, with 9 bases between. CDR3 size: 12 residues. The CDR3 sequence: CASKEAADTQYF. The CDR3 bases are TGTGCCAGCAAGGAGGCAGCAGATACGCAGTATTTT.

This clonotype was seen ten or more times. This chain links TRBV6-2 or TRBV6-3 with TRBJ2-5, with D unclear. Germline loops: CDR1 MNHEY, CDR2 SVGEGT. This CDR3 region has 12 residues. Trimming stripped 6 bases from V and 5 bases from J, with 10 bases between. The CDR3: CASRARSETQYF. The CDR3 nucleotides read TGTGCCAGCAGGGCCCGGTCGGAGACCCAGTACTTC.